Below are 11 T cell receptor beta chains sequenced from a single sample in a study of shared clonotypes between healthy human individuals. Clones were sequenced by immunoSEQ multiplex PCR, and TCRdb holds only the in-frame ones, with some missing. Here the sample spans about 480,000 clones, around 74% being singletons. The specimen sequenced was PBMCs. The receptors originated from a woman aged 40-49 years in good health. Some clones in this sample may be carry-over from other donors' samples.

This clone was detected only a few times. The chain employs TRBV11-2 and TRBJ1-5; 10 nucleotides line up with TRBD1. Germline V lookup: CDR1 SGHAT, CDR2 FQNNGV. Germline trimming cut 5 bases from V and 1 base from J; bases unmatched to any gene: 2. CDR3 length: 15 residues. CDR3 amino acids: CASSQDRGSNQPQHF. For the CDR3, the DNA is TGTGCCAGCAGCCAGGACAGGGGGAGCAATCAGCCCCAGCATTTT. The entire variable domain, with the rest obtained from reference TRBV11-2 and TRBJ1-5, is as follows: EAGVAQSPRYKIIEKRQSVAFWCNPISGHATLYWYQQILGQGPKLLIQFQNNGVVDDSQLPKDRFSAERLKGVDSTLKIQPAKLEDSAVYLCASSQDRGSNQPQHFGDGTRLSIL.

The V and J genes are TRBV28 and TRBJ2-6; D unclear. Trimming cost V 2 bases and J 0 bases, with 8 bases left between them. The germline V gene encodes CDR1 MDHEN and CDR2 SYDVKM. The CDR3 contains 16 residues. The DNA for the CDR3 is TGTGCCAGCAGTTTACCAGGAAACTCTGGGGCCAACGTCCTGACTTTC. Its translation: CASSLPGNSGANVLTF.

The gene calls are TRBV27 and TRBJ1-1, with a weak D call TRBD1 (6 bases). V was cut by 3 bases and J by 0 bases, with 14 bases left in between. CDR3 length: 16 amino acids. The germline CDR1 and CDR2 sequences are MNHEY and SMNVEV (reference sequence). The CDR3 loop is CASSFSPGAVNTEAFF. The CDR3 DNA follows: TGTGCCAGCAGTTTCTCCCCGGGGGCTGTGAACACTGAAGCTTTCTTT.

The chain links TRBV15 to TRBJ1-1; D is possibly TRBD1 (6 bases). Per the germline V gene, CDR1 is LNHNV and CDR2 is YYDKDF (reference sequence). The ends were cut back, 1 base at V and 3 bases at J, with 12 bases in the middle. The CDR3 is 15 residues long. CDR3 amino acids: CATSRGEGVYTEAFF. CDR3 bases: TGTGCCACCAGCAGAGGCGAGGGGGTGTACACTGAAGCTTTCTTT.

The chain employs TRBV18 and TRBJ1-3; 9 bases fit TRBD1. Trimming took 2 bases from V and 4 from J; bases not matched to a gene: 3. CDR1 is KGHSH, CDR2 LQKENI, per germline. The CDR3 covers 15 residues. This CDR3 is CASSPNGQGGNTIYF. CDR3 coding DNA: TGTGCCAGCTCACCAAATGGACAGGGGGGAAACACCATATATTTT.

The J gene is TRBJ2-1, the V gene TRBV19; 10 nucleotides align to TRBD2. Germline assignment: CDR1 LNHDA and CDR2 SQIVND (reference sequence). Unmatched junction bases numbered 11, after V lost 6 bases and J lost 6 bases. This CDR3 is built from 16 residues. The chain's CDR3 is CASSKRGGLVANEQFF. The DNA for the CDR3 is TGTGCCAGTAGCAAGCGGGGGGGATTGGTGGCCAATGAGCAGTTCTTC.

The rearrangement joins TRBV18 to TRBJ1-2, with a tentative D call TRBD1 (6 bases). This CDR3 has 15 amino acids. V was trimmed by 2 bases and J by 4 bases, leaving 14 bases between them. Germline assignment: CDR1 KGHSH and CDR2 LQKENI. CDR3 sequence: CASSPRPTGPYGYTF. For the CDR3, the DNA is TGTGCCAGCTCACCAAGGCCTACAGGGCCCTATGGCTACACCTTC.

The genes are TRBV28 and TRBJ1-2; D is perhaps TRBD1 (5 bases). The CDR3 totals 15 residues. V lost 6 bases to trimming and J lost 6 bases, with 20 bases between them. Germline V gene data show CDR1 as MDHEN and CDR2 as SYDVKM. The CDR3 sequence is CASRKIQGGINGYTF. As DNA, the CDR3 is TGTGCCAGCAGAAAAATCCAGGGAGGTATAAATGGCTACACCTTC.

The CDR3 coding sequence is TGTGCCAGCAGCGTGGCCCCCACGTCCTACAATGAGCAGTTCTTC. It is translated as CASSVAPTSYNEQFF. The V gene is TRBV9, the J gene TRBJ2-1; D not resolved. The germline V and J ends were trimmed by 2 bases and 1 base, with 10 bases remaining between them. Germline V gene data show CDR1 as SGDLS and CDR2 as YYNGEE. This CDR3 is built from 15 residues.

Turning to this clone: It may be a read error: a sequence one base away is much more abundant. The sample has other DNA sequences that encode this CDR3 too. The gene calls are TRBV30 and TRBJ2-2; 7 bases match TRBD2. The CDR3 loop spans 14 amino acids. Per the germline V gene, CDR1 is GTSNPN and CDR2 is SVGIG (reference sequence). Unmatched junction bases numbered 6, after V lost 2 bases and J lost 6 bases. The CDR3 nucleotides are TGTGCCTGGAGTTCAGGACTAGAGGCCGGGGAGCTGTTTTTT. Its translation: CAWSSGLEAGELFF.

The chain employs TRBV6-1 and TRBJ2-7; TRBD2 aligns across 11 bases. The germline gives CDR1 MNHNS, CDR2 SASEGT. V lost 4 bases, J lost 3 bases, and 5 bases stayed unmatched. CDR3 length: 15 residues. The CDR3 coding sequence is TGTGCCAGCAGTGCTATAGCGGGAGGGGGCTACGAGCAGTACTTC. Translation: CASSAIAGGGYEQYF.